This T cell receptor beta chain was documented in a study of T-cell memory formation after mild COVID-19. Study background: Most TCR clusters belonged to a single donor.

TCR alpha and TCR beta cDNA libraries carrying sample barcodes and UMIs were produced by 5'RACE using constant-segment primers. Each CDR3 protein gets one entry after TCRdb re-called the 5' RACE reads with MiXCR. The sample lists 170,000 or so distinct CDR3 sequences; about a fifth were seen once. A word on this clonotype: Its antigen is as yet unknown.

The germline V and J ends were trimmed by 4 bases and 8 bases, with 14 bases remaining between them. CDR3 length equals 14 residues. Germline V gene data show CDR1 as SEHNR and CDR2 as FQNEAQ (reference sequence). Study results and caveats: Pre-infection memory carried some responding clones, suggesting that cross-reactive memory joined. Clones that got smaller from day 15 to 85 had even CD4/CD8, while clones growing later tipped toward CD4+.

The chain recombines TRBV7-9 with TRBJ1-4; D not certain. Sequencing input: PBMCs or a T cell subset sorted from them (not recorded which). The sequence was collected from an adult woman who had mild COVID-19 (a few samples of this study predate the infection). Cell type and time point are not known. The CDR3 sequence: CASSSPGEREKLFF. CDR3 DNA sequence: TGTGCCAGCAGCTCCCCGGGTGAAAGAGAAAAACTGTTTTTT.